This TCR beta chain was captured in a study of T cells after yellow fever vaccination. Overall study findings and caveats: The study re-detected most primary-vaccination clones after the booster (around 96% CD4, around 89% CD8). Peak timing came faster in the weaker secondary response, day 5 versus 15.

This clonotype appeared a few times. The antigen is not known. TCR cDNA, made by 5'RACE template switching, carried an added universal primer site and UMIs. One entry per CDR3 protein results from TCRdb running MiXCR on the 5' RACE reads. Of about 400,000 distinct CDR3 sequences in the sample, 6.2% were seen once. The germline gives CDR1 SQVTM, CDR2 ANQGSEA. V lost 8 bases and J lost 4, with 18 bases in between. This CDR3 has 14 amino acids. The material sequenced was PBMCs, taken 5 days after the yellow fever booster vaccination. The TCR sequence derives from a man aged 25-45 years who received the YFV17D yellow fever vaccine. The chain joins TRBV29-1 to TRBJ2-1; D assignment may be TRBD1 or TRBD2 (6 bases each). The CDR3, as DNA: TGCAGCCCAGGTGCGGGGACAAGTTACAATGAGCAGTTCTTC. It codes for CSPGAGTSYNEQFF.